This T cell receptor beta chain was recorded in a study of T cells in Graves' hyperthyroidism and ophthalmopathy. Study-wide findings and caveats: Most thyroid clonotypes that were expanded above 0.001 also turned up in blood.

Amplification yielded TCR beta CDR3 regions, with RNA transcripts as the source. HTBI primers were used for first-round RT-PCR of the TCR CDR3. TCRdb itself ran the multiplex PCR reads through MiXCR, one entry per CDR3 protein. The sample holds about 640,000 distinct CDR3 sequences, 20% to 25% seen once. J was trimmed by 12 bases and V by 5 bases; bases with no gene match: 15. Germline V gene data show CDR1 as MDHEN and CDR2 as SYDVKM. The CDR3 length is 16 residues. This clonotype has at least ten counts. Its antigen is unknown. This chain uses TRBV28 with TRBJ2-1, with 11 bases that match TRBD2. Sample: blood. The clonotype originates from a man younger than 45 with Graves' ophthalmopathy. The CDR3 loop is CASSRAASGGPGGQFF. The DNA for the CDR3 is TGTGCCAGCAGTCGGGCAGCTAGCGGGGGGCCAGGGGGGCAGTTCTTC. The whole variable domain, remainder taken from reference TRBV28 and TRBJ2-1, is DVKVTQSSRYLVKRTGEKVFLECVQDMDHENMFWYRQDPGLGLRLIYFSYDVKMKEKGDIPEGYSVSREKKERFSLILESASTNQTSMYLCASSRAASGGPGGQFFGPGTRLTVL.